The clone carrying this T cell receptor (beta chain) was detected a few times. Its target is not known. This entry belongs to a study of CD8 T cells in ankylosing spondylitis. Findings of the study overall: Several highly homologous variants made up a TCR beta motif, and this motif appeared characteristic of ankylosing spondylitis blood.

J was trimmed by 14 bases and V by 6 bases; bases with no gene match: 7. The V gene's germline CDR1 is LGHNA and CDR2 YSLEER. The CDR3 consists of 12 residues. TCRdb reanalysed the 5' RACE reads using MiXCR and keeps one entry per CDR3 protein. Here the sample spans approximately 400,000 distinct CDR3 sequences, roughly 18% being singletons. Sequenced: blood, either unsorted or a sorted T cell fraction (not recorded which). This sequence was found in a male donor with ankylosing spondylitis. This sequence joins TRBV4-3 and TRBJ1-6; 7 bases align to TRBD1. CDR3 region: CASRDRDGSLHF. CDR3 bases: TGCGCCAGCAGAGACAGGGACGGGTCCCTCCACTTT.